The 26 T cell receptor beta chains listed next were all sequenced from one sample in a study of shared clonotypes between healthy human individuals. Clones were sequenced by immunoSEQ multiplex PCR, and TCRdb holds only the in-frame ones, with some missing. The data hold hundreds of thousands of clones, with around four fifths observed a single time. The sequenced sample consisted of memory CD4+ T cells sorted from blood. This sample's subset: CD45RA-negative fraction. The source is a woman aged 25-40 years in good health.

This clone was detected a few times. DNA of the CDR3: TGTGCCAGCAAAAACCGGTTGGGAGCGGGAGGTGGGTCTGAGCAGTTCTTC. Amino acid sequence: CASKNRLGAGGGSEQFF. The gene calls are TRBV28 and TRBJ2-1; 9 bases line up with TRBD2. This CDR3 region has 17 residues. The germline gives CDR1 MDHEN, CDR2 SYDVKM. Unmatched junction bases numbered 19, after V lost 7 bases and J lost 9 bases.

This clone turned up a few times. J is TRBJ2-7 and V is TRBV6-5; 10 bases map to TRBD1. V lost 2 bases, J lost 2 bases, and 3 bases stayed unmatched. Germline CDR1 and CDR2: MNHEY and SVGAGI. The CDR3 totals 15 residues. The CDR3 region has the DNA TGTGCCAGCAGTTACCCGGGACAGGGGCCCTACGAGCAGTACTTC. Its translation is CASSYPGQGPYEQYF.

The gene calls are TRBV27 and TRBJ2-7, with 10 bases identical to TRBD2. Looked up from germline, CDR1 is MNHEY and CDR2 is SMNVEV (reference sequence). The V gene end was trimmed by 3 bases and the J gene end by 6 bases; junction bases not matched to a gene: 5. CDR3 length equals 14 residues. The CDR3 region has the DNA TGTGCCAGCAGTTTCGCTAGCGGGAGTCTCGAGCAGTACTTC. This sequence encodes CASSFASGSLEQYF.

Written as DNA, the CDR3 is TGTGCCAGTAGCCCCTCCGGGTCGGTGGGTGGCTACACCTTC. Translating gives CASSPSGSVGGYTF. The V and J genes are TRBV19 and TRBJ1-2; D is uncertain. This CDR3 region has 14 residues. Trimming took 6 bases from V and 7 from J, leaving 18 bases between them. Germline V gene lookup returns CDR1 LNHDA and CDR2 SQIVND (reference sequence).

The CDR3 bases are TGTGCCAGCAGCCGTTCAGGGTCCAACACTGAAGCTTTCTTT. This codes for CASSRSGSNTEAFF. The rearrangement joins TRBV5-4 to TRBJ1-1, with a weak D call TRBD1 (5 bases). The CDR3 is made up of 14 amino acids. The germline V gene encodes CDR1 SGHNT and CDR2 YYREEE (reference sequence). Trimming stripped 4 bases from V and 2 bases from J, with 12 bases between.

The V call is TRBV4-2, the J call TRBJ2-7; 7 bases are a match to TRBD2. V shed 0 bases, J shed 3 bases, and the junction held 14 bases outside the gene matches. Per germline, CDR1 LGHNA and CDR2 YNFKEQ. The CDR3 sequence is 18 residues long. Written as DNA, the CDR3 is TGTGCCAGCAGCCAAGATAGGTACCGGACTAGGGAACGCTACGAGCAGTACTTC. Protein sequence: CASSQDRYRTRERYEQYF.

A few counts support this clone. Within the sample, other DNA sequences also encode this same CDR3. J is TRBJ2-1 and V is TRBV2, with TRBD2 identical over 8 bases. Per germline, CDR1 SNHLY and CDR2 FYNNEI. J was trimmed by 3 bases and V by 6 bases; bases with no gene match: 7. CDR3 length: 15 residues. CDR3 DNA sequence: TGTGCCAGCAGCGAGAGCGGGAGCAGCTACAATGAGCAGTTCTTC. Translation gives CASSESGSSYNEQFF. Full variable domain (rest looked up from reference TRBV2 and TRBJ2-1): EPEVTQTPSHQVTQMGQEVILRCVPISNHLYFYWYRQILGQKVEFLVSFYNNEISEKSEIFDDQFSVERPDGSNFTLKIRSTKLEDSAMYFCASSESGSSYNEQFFGPGTRLTVL.

The chain uses TRBV5-4 and TRBJ1-2; D not resolved. V shed 2 bases and J shed 8 bases, with 13 bases lying between them. CDR1 is SGHNT and CDR2 is YYREEE in the germline V gene (reference sequence). CDR3 length: 13 amino acids. The CDR3 loop reads CASSFGNPEGYTF. CDR3 nucleotide sequence: TGTGCCAGCAGCTTTGGGAACCCGGAGGGCTACACCTTC.

V gene TRBV7-2 combines with J gene TRBJ2-3; maybe TRBD1 (5 bases). V dropped 3 bases and J dropped 1 base, with 14 bases sitting between them. Germline values: CDR1 SGHTA, CDR2 FQGNSA. The CDR3 contains 16 residues. In DNA form, the CDR3 reads TGTGCCAGCAGCTTGTCACAGGCCCTGCGCACAGATACGCAGTATTTT. This sequence encodes CASSLSQALRTDTQYF.

The CDR3 sequence is CASSEQGAIEKLFF. The CDR3 region has the DNA TGTGCCAGCAGCGAACAGGGGGCGATTGAAAAACTGTTTTTT. This chain links TRBV2 with TRBJ1-4; 9 nucleotides align to TRBD1. The CDR3 has 14 amino acids. V dropped 6 bases and J dropped 7; count of bases not matched to a gene: 6. Germline CDR1 is SNHLY and CDR2 is FYNNEI.

Comment on this clone: At the DNA level, this CDR3 is encoded by other sequences in the same sample as well. The chain recombines TRBV19 with TRBJ2-3, with TRBD2 identical over 9 bases. This CDR3 spans 13 amino acids. V dropped 5 bases and J dropped 6; count of bases not matched to a gene: 3. The germline V gene has CDR1 LNHDA and CDR2 SQIVND (reference sequence). In DNA, the CDR3 is TGTGCCAGTAGTCGGGGACTAGCTGATACGCAGTATTTT. It codes for CASSRGLADTQYF.

The rearrangement uses TRBV28 and TRBJ1-5; D might be TRBD1 (6 bases). Trimming cost V 4 bases and J 7 bases, with 14 bases left between them. From germline, CDR1 is MDHEN and CDR2 SYDVKM. The CDR3 sequence is 14 residues long. The CDR3 nucleotides read TGTGCCAGCAGTTGGGGGCCGGGCCCCCAGCCCCAGCATTTT. It codes for CASSWGPGPQPQHF. The whole variable domain, remainder taken from reference TRBV28 and TRBJ1-5, is DVKVTQSSRYLVKRTGEKVFLECVQDMDHENMFWYRQDPGLGLRLIYFSYDVKMKEKGDIPEGYSVSREKKERFSLILESASTNQTSMYLCASSWGPGPQPQHFGDGTRLSIL.

This clone was counted at least ten times. The V gene is TRBV5-1, the J gene TRBJ1-4; D gene unclear. CDR1 and CDR2 (germline): SGHRS, YFSETQ. The CDR3 totals 16 residues. V was trimmed by 5 bases and J by 2 bases, leaving 16 bases between them. The CDR3 nucleotides are TGCGCCAGCAGTTTCTTAGCGGGATCCACTAATGAAAAACTGTTTTTT. This encodes CASSFLAGSTNEKLFF.

The J gene is TRBJ2-2, the V gene TRBV6-5; 11 nucleotides match TRBD2. This CDR3 region has 15 residues. V was pared by 5 bases and J by 4 bases, with 3 bases of the junction left unmatched. CDR1 and CDR2 from the germline V gene are MNHEY and SVGAGI. The CDR3 reads CASSTLAGVTGELFF. The CDR3 DNA follows: TGTGCCAGCAGTACACTAGCGGGAGTCACCGGGGAGCTGTTTTTT.

This clone was seen a few times. This sequence joins TRBV5-6 and TRBJ1-1; D gene unclear. The V gene lost 3 bases and the J gene lost 0 bases, with 18 bases spanning the gap. The CDR3 contains 17 residues. CDR1 and CDR2 from the germline V gene are SGHDT and YYEEEE. The CDR3 DNA reads as TGTGCCAGCAGCTATTCAGAGCCGGGCTACATGAACACTGAAGCTTTCTTT. Translation: CASSYSEPGYMNTEAFF. The variable domain in full, with the rest retrieved from reference TRBV5-6 and TRBJ1-1, is DAGVTQSPTHLIKTRGQQVTLRCSPKSGHDTVSWYQQALGQGPQFIFQYYEEEERQRGNFPDRFSGHQFPNYSSELNVNALLLGDSALYLCASSYSEPGYMNTEAFFGQGTRLTVV.

V gene TRBV14 combines with J gene TRBJ2-5; tentative D call: TRBD2 (6 bases). The CDR3 extends over 16 amino acids. Trimming took off 0 bases at V and 7 bases at J, with 18 bases between the two ends. Per the germline V gene, CDR1 is SGHDN and CDR2 is FVKESK. CDR3 amino acids: CASSQDVRDGRGTQYF. CDR3 coding DNA: TGTGCCAGCAGCCAAGATGTGCGGGACGGTCGAGGGACCCAGTACTTC.

The chain combines TRBV2 with TRBJ2-1, with 12 nucleotides matching TRBD2. The ends lost 8 bases at V and 7 bases at J; junction bases unmatched: 6. The CDR3 totals 14 residues. The germline V gene has CDR1 SNHLY and CDR2 FYNNEI. The CDR3 spells CASEPGLAGNEQFF. In nucleotides, the CDR3 is TGTGCCAGCGAACCGGGACTAGCGGGTAATGAGCAGTTCTTC.

The gene calls are TRBV27 and TRBJ2-1; 8 bases are a match to TRBD2. Germline V gives CDR1 MNHEY, CDR2 SMNVEV (reference sequence). V shed 8 bases and J 6 bases; nucleotides not matched to a gene: 15. The CDR3 runs 16 residues. The CDR3 nucleotides read TGTGCCAGCCGGGGGGGGGCGGGAGAGCTCGTCAATGAGCAGTTCTTC. Translation: CASRGGAGELVNEQFF.

The CDR3 bases are TGCGCCAGCAAAGGGACAGGGGTTAACTATGGCTACACCTTC. Its protein is CASKGTGVNYGYTF. V and J are TRBV5-1 and TRBJ1-2, with TRBD1 identical over 10 bases. This CDR3 is built from 14 residues. The germline gives CDR1 SGHRS, CDR2 YFSETQ. J lost 1 base, V lost 6 bases, and 3 bases had no gene match.

This rearrangement joins TRBV5-5 to TRBJ1-1; 7 positions agree with TRBD1. The V gene's germline CDR1 is SGHKS and CDR2 YYEKEE (reference sequence). The V and J ends lost 6 bases and 4 bases, in that order; junction bases with no gene match: 6. The CDR3 spans 13 residues. CDR3 protein: CASISTGRTEAFF. CDR3 DNA: TGTGCCAGCATTTCGACAGGGCGCACTGAAGCTTTCTTT.

About this clone: Only one base separates this from a far larger clonotype, so it likely reflects a read error. CDR3 DNA: TGTGCCAGCAAGAGCCGGGACATCAGAATTACAGATACGCAGTATTTT. This encodes CASKSRDIRITDTQYF. This rearrangement joins TRBV28 to TRBJ2-3, with D perhaps matching TRBD1 (6 bases). This CDR3 is built from 16 residues. V was clipped by 7 bases and J by 3 bases, with 20 bases between them. CDR1 MDHEN and CDR2 SYDVKM come from the germline V gene. The entire variable domain, with the rest obtained from reference TRBV28 and TRBJ2-3, is as follows: DVKVTQSSRYLVKRTGEKVFLECVQDMDHENMFWYRQDPGLGLRLIYFSYDVKMKEKGDIPEGYSVSREKKERFSLILESASTNQTSMYLCASKSRDIRITDTQYFGPGTRLTVL.

A note on this clone: This may come from a read error, since a much larger clone is one base off. The chain combines TRBV25-1 with TRBJ2-3; TRBD2 matches at 15 bases. The germline V gene has CDR1 MGHDK and CDR2 SYGVNS. The V and J ends lost 4 bases and 3 bases, in that order; junction bases with no gene match: 2. CDR3 length: 16 amino acids. DNA for the CDR3: TGTGCCAGCAGTGTCGGACTAGCGGGAGGGACAGATACGCAGTATTTT. Its protein product is CASSVGLAGGTDTQYF.

The chain is built from TRBV7-2 and TRBJ2-3; maybe TRBD2 (7 bases). This CDR3 has 17 amino acids. Looked up from germline, CDR1 is SGHTA and CDR2 is FQGNSA. Trimming took off 2 bases at V and 4 bases at J, with 19 bases between the two ends. The CDR3 loop is CASSLPHGGRGADTQYF. In DNA form, the CDR3 reads TGTGCCAGCAGCTTACCACACGGGGGGCGAGGTGCAGATACGCAGTATTTT.

V gene TRBV14 combines with J gene TRBJ2-7; D is ambiguous. The V and J ends lost 2 bases and 0 bases respectively, with 8 bases between them. This CDR3 contains 14 residues. Germline V gene lookup returns CDR1 SGHDN and CDR2 FVKESK. The DNA of the CDR3 is TGTGCCAGCAGCCAAACGCGAAGCTCCTACGAGCAGTACTTC. It codes for CASSQTRSSYEQYF.

This clone was observed a handful of times. The same CDR3 also results from other DNA sequences found in this sample. The V gene is TRBV20-1, the J gene TRBJ2-7, with D hard to call. The CDR3 totals 11 residues. Germline CDR1 reads DFQATT; CDR2 reads SNEGSKA (reference sequence). With 1 base removed from V and 4 bases from J, the gap between germline ends came to 5 bases. The CDR3 nucleotides are TGCAGTGCTAGAGGCGCGTACGAGCAGTACTTC. It yields the protein CSARGAYEQYF.

The rearrangement joins TRBV21-1 to TRBJ1-1; TRBD1, the D gene given by the table, was not confirmed from the DNA. TRBV21-1 is given as a pseudogene. This CDR3 is built from 16 residues. The CDR3 region is CASTRRVQGRQFEAFF. DNA of the CDR3: TGTGCCAGCACTCGACGCGTCCAGGGGCGACAATTTGAAGCTTTCTTT.